One sample yielded the 28 T cell receptor beta chains listed below, sequenced in a study of CD8+CD57+ T cells in acquired aplastic anemia. The template used for profiling TCR beta VDJ and CDR3 was genomic DNA. TCRdb re-analysed the reads in MiXCR, keeping a single row per CDR3 protein. The sample holds 200,000 to 250,000 distinct CDR3 sequences, 40% to 50% seen once. Whoever was chosen for sequencing had shown CD8+CD57+ cell expansion by flow cytometry. Specimen: sorted CD4+, CD8+, or CD8+CD57+ T cells (not recorded which) from PBMCs. The receptors were gathered from a human donor with aplastic anemia.

Many counts were recorded for this clonotype. The V and J genes are TRBV7-2 and TRBJ2-7, with 7 bases matching TRBD2. This CDR3 is 12 amino acids long. Germline lookup yields CDR1 SGHTA and CDR2 FQGNSA. The trim removed 11 bases at V and 4 bases at J, leaving 8 bases unmatched. CDR3 sequence: CALTSLRYEQYF. The CDR3 DNA follows: TGTGCCTTGACTAGCTTACGATACGAGCAGTACTTC.

This chain uses TRBV6-2 or TRBV6-3 with TRBJ2-7; D unclear. Deletions cut 2 bases from V and 4 bases from J, with 15 bases between. Germline V gene lookup returns CDR1 MNHEY and CDR2 SVGEGT. This CDR3 spans 15 amino acids. CDR3 protein: CASSYRYRALYEQYF. Here the CDR3 DNA reads TGTGCCAGCAGTTACCGTTATAGGGCATTATACGAGCAGTACTTC.

This clonotype was observed a few times. One base away lies a much larger clone, so this may be a sequencing read error. The genes are TRBV29-1 and TRBJ2-7; perhaps TRBD1 as D (6 bases). This CDR3 region has 14 residues. Germline V gives CDR1 SQVTM, CDR2 ANQGSEA. V lost 4 bases to trimming and J lost 6 bases, with 19 bases between them. CDR3 bases: TGCAGCGTTGCTTTTCGGGACACAAACTGCGAGCAGTACTTC. This translates into CSVAFRDTNCEQYF.

This clonotype showed up many times. The chain carries TRBV11-2 and TRBJ2-7, with 10 bases that match TRBD2. The CDR3 covers 18 residues. CDR1 SGHAT and CDR2 FQNNGV come from the germline V gene. Trimming cost V 5 bases and J 6 bases; bases outside gene matches: 19. The CDR3 loop reads CASSPLDGLAASLGEQYF. CDR3 sequence (DNA): TGTGCCAGCAGCCCGCTAGACGGACTAGCGGCGTCCCTTGGCGAGCAGTACTTC.

This clonotype was seen a few times. A much larger clone lies a single base off, so this may be a read error. The chain has TRBV9 and TRBJ2-3; possibly TRBD1 or TRBD2 for D (7 bases each). Germline assignment: CDR1 SGDLS and CDR2 YYNGEE. CDR3 length equals 17 residues. Between the trimmed V and J ends, which lost 4 bases and 4 bases, there was a span of 22 bases. The CDR3 protein is CASSSRSGQGGSDTQYF. The CDR3 region has the DNA TGTGCCAGCAGCTCCCGTAGCGGGCAGGGGGGGTCAGATACGCAGTATTTT.

The chain is built from TRBV27 and TRBJ2-7, with a possible D match to TRBD1 (6 bases). There are 13 residues in the CDR3. Trimming shortened V by 10 bases and J by 1 base, and 14 bases separated the two germline ends. Germline CDR1 and CDR2: MNHEY and SMNVEV (reference sequence). The CDR3 loop reads CAISSGTSYEQYF. CDR3 DNA sequence: TGTGCCATCAGCTCAGGGACATCCTACGAGCAGTACTTC.

The chain couples TRBV7-3 to TRBJ1-2, with TRBD1 as a possible D gene (5 bases). Trimming removed 2 bases at V and 8 bases at J, with 9 bases between. CDR3 length: 12 amino acids. Germline CDR1 reads SGHTA; CDR2 reads FQGTGA. CDR3 sequence reads: CASSLYGGGYTF. The CDR3 DNA reads as TGTGCCAGCAGCTTATATGGGGGAGGCTACACCTTC.

This clonotype was found many times. The V call is TRBV10-3, the J call TRBJ1-1; D not resolved. Trimming pared 2 bases from V and 0 bases from J, leaving 4 bases between. The CDR3 runs to 13 residues. CDR1 and CDR2 (germline): ENHRY, SYGVKD. This CDR3 is CAISEAVNTEAFF. CDR3 nucleotides: TGTGCCATCAGTGAGGCCGTGAACACTGAAGCTTTCTTT.

The chain uses TRBV20-1 and TRBJ2-7, with D possibly being TRBD1 (7 bases). V lost 7 bases, J lost 7 bases, and 20 bases lay in between. The germline CDR1 and CDR2 sequences are DFQATT and SNEGSKA (reference sequence). The CDR3 has 13 amino acids. The CDR3 loop is CSVRTARGREQYF. The CDR3 DNA reads as TGCAGTGTTAGGACAGCCAGGGGGAGGGAGCAGTACTTC.

The chain combines TRBV20-1 with TRBJ2-1; D might be TRBD2 (7 bases). The CDR3 has 16 residues. Germline CDR1 reads DFQATT; CDR2 reads SNEGSKA (reference sequence). V lost 0 bases, J lost 6 bases, and 18 bases lay in between. This CDR3 is CSARDFVREGVNEQFF. CDR3 bases: TGCAGTGCTAGAGATTTTGTGAGGGAGGGGGTCAATGAGCAGTTCTTC.

This clonotype was detected many times. V gene TRBV6-1 combines with J gene TRBJ1-2; 7 bases agree with TRBD1. The V and J ends lost 7 bases and 8 bases, in that order; junction bases with no gene match: 13. The CDR3 is made up of 14 amino acids. CDR1 MNHNS and CDR2 SASEGT come from the germline V gene. The CDR3 sequence is CASIPRGAIKGYTF. The CDR3 DNA is TGTGCCAGCATCCCCAGGGGGGCGATTAAAGGCTACACCTTC.

Points on this clonotype: The junction shows a germline mismatch at one end, possibly a read error. This chain uses TRBV5-1 with TRBJ2-5, with D possibly matching TRBD1 (7 bases). CDR1 is SGHRS and CDR2 is YFSETQ in the germline V gene. This CDR3 spans 18 amino acids. The CDR3 spells CASSLQGRTGERQETQYF. The CDR3 DNA sequence: TGTGCCAGCAGCTTACAGGGGAGGACCGGGGAGCGCCAAGAGACCCAGTACTTC.

This clonotype was recorded at least ten times. The chain has TRBV20-1 and TRBJ2-7; TRBD2 matches at 9 bases. The V and J ends lost 1 base and 4 bases, in that order; junction bases with no gene match: 2. The CDR3 has 13 amino acids. Germline loops: CDR1 DFQATT, CDR2 SNEGSKA (reference sequence). The CDR3 reads CSARGLADYEQYF. CDR3 nucleotides: TGCAGTGCTAGAGGACTAGCGGATTACGAGCAGTACTTC.

This clonotype was seen many times. J is TRBJ2-1 and V is TRBV5-1; possible D gene TRBD2, 5 bases. The CDR3 is 14 amino acids. Trimming cost V 0 bases and J 6 bases, with 10 bases left between them. Germline V lookup: CDR1 SGHRS, CDR2 YFSETQ. The CDR3 DNA sequence: TGCGCCAGCAGCTTGGATCTAGCAGGCAATGAGCAGTTCTTC. Its translation is CASSLDLAGNEQFF.

V and J are TRBV2 and TRBJ2-7; D is uncertain. Germline CDR1 and CDR2: SNHLY and FYNNEI. V lost 11 bases and J 0 bases, leaving 11 bases between the germline ends. The CDR3 spans 12 residues. The CDR3 DNA sequence: TGTGCCCTATTGGCGAGCTCCTACGAGCAGTACTTC. Translation gives CALLASSYEQYF.

The chain carries TRBV24-1 and TRBJ2-7; weak D call: TRBD1 (5 bases). Germline CDR1 and CDR2: KGHDR and SFDVKD. Trimming shortened V by 5 bases and J by 7 bases, and 11 bases separated the two germline ends. The CDR3 is 12 residues long. The CDR3 region is CATSVGHNEQYF. DNA for the CDR3: TGTGCCACCAGTGTGGGGCACAATGAGCAGTACTTC.

This chain uses TRBV7-6 with TRBJ2-1; 7 nucleotides align to TRBD1. CDR1 is SGHVS, CDR2 FNYEAQ, per germline. The CDR3 consists of 15 residues. V shed 6 bases and J 7 bases; nucleotides not matched to a gene: 12. This CDR3 reads CASRPEPGQANEQFF. CDR3 in DNA: TGTGCCAGCAGACCCGAACCCGGACAGGCGAATGAGCAGTTCTTC.

This clonotype has only a few counts. The chain is built from TRBV12-3 or TRBV12-4 and TRBJ2-7; TRBD1 matches 7 bases. V gave up 6 bases and J gave up 6 bases; unmatched junction bases: 8. The length of the CDR3 is 13 residues. CDR3 sequence reads: CASSSDRALEQYF. The CDR3 nucleotides are TGTGCCAGCAGCTCTGACAGGGCCCTCGAGCAGTACTTC.

This clonotype was seen at least ten times. The rearrangement uses TRBV7-9 and TRBJ1-2; D remains unclear. Trimming cost V 5 bases and J 14 bases, with 15 bases left between them. The CDR3 is 11 residues long. Germline V lookup: CDR1 SEHNR, CDR2 FQNEAQ (reference sequence). The CDR3 here is CASSTPDRLTF. The CDR3 bases are TGTGCCAGCAGCACGCCGGACCGCCTGACCTTC.

This clonotype was seen at least ten times. The J gene is TRBJ1-1, the V gene TRBV13; D possibly corresponds to TRBD1 (6 bases). V dropped 5 bases and J dropped 1 base, with 14 bases sitting between them. The CDR3 runs 15 residues. Germline assignment: CDR1 PRHDT and CDR2 FYEKMQ (reference sequence). CDR3 bases: TGTGCCAGCAGCCTATGGGGGGCAGGGAACACTGAAGCTTTCTTT. It specifies CASSLWGAGNTEAFF.

The sample holds one count of this clonotype. This may arise from a read error, as a much more abundant clone is one base away. The chain combines TRBV6-5 with TRBJ2-2; D ambiguous. In germline, CDR1 is MNHEY, CDR2 SVGAGI. The V end was cut by 2 bases, the J end by 4 bases, with 11 bases between. The length of the CDR3 is 15 residues. CDR3: CASSYGFMSTGELFF. The CDR3 DNA is TGTGCCAGCAGTTACGGGTTCATGAGCACCGGGGAGCTGTTTTTT.

V usage is TRBV19 and J usage is TRBJ1-2, with 7 bases that match TRBD1. The CDR3 loop spans 14 amino acids. With 7 bases clipped from V and 2 bases from J, the junction kept 7 bases outside the gene matches. Germline V CDR1 and CDR2: LNHDA, SQIVND (reference sequence). The DNA for the CDR3 is TGTGCCAGTACTATGACAGGGTTCAACTATGGCTACACCTTC. This sequence encodes CASTMTGFNYGYTF.

This clonotype was observed many times. This chain joins TRBV5-1 and TRBJ2-3; 7 nucleotides match TRBD2. CDR3 length: 16 residues. The germline V gene has CDR1 SGHRS and CDR2 YFSETQ. V dropped 4 bases and J dropped 2; count of bases not matched to a gene: 10. In DNA, the CDR3 is TGCGCCAGCAGCCTGAGGGAGGGTCCCTACACAGATACGCAGTATTTT. Protein product: CASSLREGPYTDTQYF.

This clonotype was detected ten times or more. The chain recombines TRBV24-1 with TRBJ2-1; 9 bases are shared with TRBD2. CDR1 is KGHDR and CDR2 is SFDVKD in the germline V gene. This CDR3 region has 16 residues. The trim removed 4 bases at V and 0 bases at J, leaving 3 bases unmatched. The CDR3 sequence is CATSDYSGSSYNEQFF. Here the CDR3 DNA reads TGTGCCACCAGTGACTATAGCGGGAGCTCCTACAATGAGCAGTTCTTC.

This clonotype was seen many times. The chain carries TRBV4-3 and TRBJ1-1; possibly TRBD1 for D (5 bases). V lost 0 bases and J 6 bases, leaving 14 bases between the germline ends. The germline V gene encodes CDR1 LGHNA and CDR2 YSLEER. The CDR3 is 15 amino acids. CDR3 sequence (DNA): TGCGCCAGCAGCCAAGAGGAGGGGCCGTGGGCTGAAGCTTTCTTT. This sequence encodes CASSQEEGPWAEAFF.

This sequence joins TRBV25-1 and TRBJ2-5; 13 nucleotides agree with TRBD2. CDR1 and CDR2 (germline): MGHDK, SYGVNS. The CDR3 is 18 residues long. V lost 1 base, J lost 2 bases, and 7 bases stayed unmatched. CDR3 region: CASSESGLAGTTQETQYF. DNA for the CDR3: TGTGCCAGCAGTGAATCGGGACTAGCGGGGACTACACAAGAGACCCAGTACTTC.

V and J are TRBV29-1 and TRBJ2-7; maybe TRBD2 (5 bases). V gave up 4 bases and J gave up 3 bases, with 7 bases separating them. The CDR3 runs to 11 residues. Germline V lookup: CDR1 SQVTM, CDR2 ANQGSEA. The CDR3 DNA reads as TGCAGCGTTGGGGAGATCTACGAGCAGTACTTC. The encoded protein is CSVGEIYEQYF.

The chain is built from TRBV15 and TRBJ1-1; 8 positions agree with TRBD1. Per the germline V gene, CDR1 is LNHNV and CDR2 is YYDKDF (reference sequence). This CDR3 is built from 13 residues. In nucleotides, the CDR3 is TGTGCTGCCAGCAGAGGACAGGGAAGCGAAGCTTTCTTT. Its translation is CAASRGQGSEAFF.